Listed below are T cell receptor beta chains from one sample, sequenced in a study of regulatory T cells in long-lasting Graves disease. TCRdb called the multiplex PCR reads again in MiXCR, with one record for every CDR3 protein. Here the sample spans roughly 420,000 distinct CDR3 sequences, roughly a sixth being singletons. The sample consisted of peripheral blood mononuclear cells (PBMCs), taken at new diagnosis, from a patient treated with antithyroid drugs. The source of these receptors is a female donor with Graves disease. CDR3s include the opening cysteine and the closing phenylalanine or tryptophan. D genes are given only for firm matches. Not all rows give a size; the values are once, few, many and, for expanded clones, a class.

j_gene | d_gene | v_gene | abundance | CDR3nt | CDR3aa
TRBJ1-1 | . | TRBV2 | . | TGTGCCAGCAGTTGGTTCCCGGGAGGGAACACCGGGGAGCTGCTTTTT | CASSWFPGGNTGELLF
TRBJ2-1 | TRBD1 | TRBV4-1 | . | TGCGCCAGCAGCTCCAGAGGGACAGGGAGCACCTATGAGCAGTTCTTC | CASSSRGTGSTYEQFF
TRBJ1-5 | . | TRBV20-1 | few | TGCAGTGCTACTCGGGGGAAACATAGCAATCAGCCCCAGCATTTT | CSATRGKHSNQPQHF
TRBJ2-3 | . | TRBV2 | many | TGTGTCAGCAGTGGGTACAGGGAGAAAGATACGCAGTATTTT | CVSSGYREKDTQYF
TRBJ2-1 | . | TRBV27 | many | TGTGCCAGCTCCAAGCTCCCTAGAGGCAATGAGCAGTTCTTC | CASSKLPRGNEQFF
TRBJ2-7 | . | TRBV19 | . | TGTGCCAGTAGTATAGAAACCGGGACTGGTTCCTACGAGCAGTACTTC | CASSIETGTGSYEQYF
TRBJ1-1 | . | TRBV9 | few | TGTGCCAGCAGCGGAGAAGTGAACACTGAAGCTTTCTTT | CASSGEVNTEAFF
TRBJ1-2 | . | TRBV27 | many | TGTGCCAGCACGACCGCGACTGGAGGGTATGGCTACACCTTC | CASTTATGGYGYTF
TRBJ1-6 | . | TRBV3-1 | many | TGTGCCAGCAGCCAATCAGTGAGATATAATTCACCCCTCCACTTT | CASSQSVRYNSPLHF
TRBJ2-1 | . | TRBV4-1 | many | TGCGCCAGCAGCCAAGGTGGGGTAAATGAGCAGTTCTTC | CASSQGGVNEQFF
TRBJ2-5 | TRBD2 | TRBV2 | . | TGTGCCAGCAAGGCGATGGGTAGCGGGAGGGCCGGGGAGACCCAGTACTTC | CASKAMGSGRAGETQYF
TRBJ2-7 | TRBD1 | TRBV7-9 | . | TGTGCCAGCAGCTTAGTGGACAGGGGGCGACACCACGAGCAGTACTTC | CASSLVDRGRHHEQYF
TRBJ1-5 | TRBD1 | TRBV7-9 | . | TGTGCCAGCAGCTTATATTTAGGGGGCGAGGTAGTTCAGCCCCAGCATTTT | CASSLYLGGEVVQPQHF
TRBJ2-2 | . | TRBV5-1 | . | TGCGCCAGCAGCGTGACAGTCACCGGGGAGCTGTTTTTT | CASSVTVTGELFF
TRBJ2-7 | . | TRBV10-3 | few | TGTGCCATCAAAGGCCCCGAGGGCCACGAGCAGTACTTC | CAIKGPEGHEQYF
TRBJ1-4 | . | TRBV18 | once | TGTGCCAGCTCACCAGGGGGGGATGAAAAACTGTTTTTT | CASSPGGDEKLFF
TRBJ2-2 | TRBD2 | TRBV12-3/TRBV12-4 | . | TGTGCCAGCAGTTTTGGATATGTTAGGACTAGGGATAGGGAGCTGTTTTTT | CASSFGYVRTRDRELFF